These T cell receptor beta chains were read from a single sample in a study of blood T cells in healthy people across ages. TCRdb recomputed calls from the 5' RACE reads with MiXCR, one row per CDR3 protein. The table records roughly 800,000 distinct CDR3 sequences, 58% of them present only once. Sequencing was done on a sample of blood. The receptors here all came from a man aged 30 to 39 in good health. Each CDR3 is given with its conserved first and last residue. D genes are given only for firm matches. Clone size appears in some rows only: once, few, many, or a class for an expanded clone.

J | V | size | D | DNA | CDR3
TRBJ2-7 | TRBV5-1 | few | TRBD1 | TGCGCCAGCAGCCGGGACAGGGCTAAAGAGCAGTACTTC | CASSRDRAKEQYF
TRBJ1-6 | TRBV20-1 | - | - | TGCAGTGCTAGTTTTCGGGGGGCAGGAAATTCACCCCTCCACTTT | CSASFRGAGNSPLHF
TRBJ1-2 | TRBV29-1 | - | TRBD1 | TGCAGCGCCCGACAGGGTAGTGACGTCGGCTACACCTTC | CSARQGSDVGYTF
TRBJ2-5 | TRBV6-1 | - | TRBD1 | TGTGCCAGCAGTCCGTCCGGGACAGGGTCGTTGCGGGAGACCCAGTACTTC | CASSPSGTGSLRETQYF
TRBJ2-7 | TRBV2 | - | TRBD2 | TGTGCCAGCAATCTAGCGGGGGCGGGAGAGCAGTACTTC | CASNLAGAGEQYF
TRBJ2-7 | TRBV27 | - | TRBD1 | TGTGCCAGCAGTTGGAGGCAGGGGGCAGGCGAGCAGTACTTC | CASSWRQGAGEQYF
TRBJ2-7 | TRBV20-1 | - | - | TGCAGTGCTTGTTCCGGGACACCCGAGCAGTACTTC | CSACSGTPEQYF
TRBJ2-7 | TRBV28 | once | TRBD2 | TGTGCCAGCAGTTTAGGGACTATGACCTACGAGCAGTACTTC | CASSLGTMTYEQYF
TRBJ2-7 | TRBV29-1 | few | - | TGCAGCGTGGGGGACGGAGAGCAGTACTTC | CSVGDGEQYF
TRBJ2-7 | TRBV27 | - | TRBD2 | TGTGCCAGCAGTGTCACTAGCGGGCCTCCCTCCTACGAGCAGTACTTC | CASSVTSGPPSYEQYF
TRBJ1-5 | TRBV20-1 | - | - | TGCAGTGCTAGTTCTGGCTCTACGAATCAGCCCCAGCATTTT | CSASSGSTNQPQHF
TRBJ1-2 | TRBV29-1 | once | - | TGCAGCGTTGAAAACAGGATCTATGGCTACACCTTC | CSVENRIYGYTF
TRBJ2-4 | TRBV5-1 | - | - | TGCGCCAGCAGCCCCCAAGGGGGGGTCAAAAACATTCAGTACTTC | CASSPQGGVKNIQYF
TRBJ2-1 | TRBV5-1 | - | - | TGCGCCAGCAGCTTGGGACCAGCAGGAGGAAACAATGAGCAGTTCTTC | CASSLGPAGGNNEQFF
TRBJ2-3 | TRBV29-1 | - | - | TGCAGCGTTGGTGGGGAGGTGGGAACGCAGTATTTT | CSVGGEVGTQYF
TRBJ2-7 | TRBV20-1 | - | TRBD1 | TGCAGTGCTAGAGATCCGGACAGGACCTACGAGCAGTACTTC | CSARDPDRTYEQYF
TRBJ1-2 | TRBV28 | - | - | TGTGCCAGCAGTTCCACAGGGTGGGCATATGGCTACACCTTC | CASSSTGWAYGYTF
TRBJ2-5 | TRBV4-2 | few | - | TGTGCCAGCAGCCAACGGGACGAAGAGACCCAGTACTTC | CASSQRDEETQYF
TRBJ2-1 | TRBV10-3 | - | - | TGTGCCATCAGTGATTACGGACAAGCTAGCTCCTACAATGAGCAGTTCTTC | CAISDYGQASSYNEQFF
TRBJ2-1 | TRBV15 | - | - | TGTGCCACCAGCAGAGAAAATTGGCTAGCTGAGACCCAGTTCTTC | CATSRENWLAETQFF
TRBJ2-7 | TRBV6-2/TRBV6-3 | - | - | TGTGCCAGCAGTTACCGACAGGTCTCCTACGAGCAGTACTTC | CASSYRQVSYEQYF
TRBJ2-3 | TRBV6-5 | once | - | TGTGCCAGCAGTTACTCATACGGGATACCAGATACGCAGTATTTT | CASSYSYGIPDTQYF
TRBJ1-4 | TRBV20-1 | - | - | TGCAGTACTCACCCCGCGATCGGCGGCGCTAATGAAAAACTGTTTTTT | CSTHPAIGGANEKLFF
TRBJ2-1 | TRBV11-3 | - | - | TGTGCCAGCAGTTCCCGGACCTACAATGAGCAGTTCTTC | CASSSRTYNEQFF
TRBJ1-1 | TRBV6-5 | - | - | TGTGCCAGCGGTGGACATCAACGGGAAGCTTTCTTT | CASGGHQREAFF
TRBJ2-7 | TRBV28 | - | - | TGTGCCGGCACGTCTACGGGAGTCTCCGTCTACGAGCAGTACTTC | CAGTSTGVSVYEQYF
TRBJ1-2 | TRBV20-1 | few | TRBD1 | TGCAGTGCCAGGACAGGGCGGGCTAACTATGGCTACACCTTC | CSARTGRANYGYTF
TRBJ2-1 | TRBV7-8 | - | TRBD1 | TGTGCCAGCAGCTTCGGACAGGGCAAACATAATGAGCAGTTCTTC | CASSFGQGKHNEQFF
TRBJ2-7 | TRBV27 | few | TRBD2 | TGTGCCAGCAGCCTAGCGGGAGGGCTCAATTACGAGCAGTACTTC | CASSLAGGLNYEQYF
TRBJ2-1 | TRBV20-1 | - | - | TGCAGTGCCCTTAAAAGCGGGAATGAGCAGTTCTTC | CSALKSGNEQFF
TRBJ2-6 | TRBV20-1 | - | - | TGCAGTGCCCAAGTCCCCGGGGCCAACGTCCTGACTTTC | CSAQVPGANVLTF
TRBJ2-7 | TRBV27 | - | - | TGTGCCAGCGGGACGGGGGTCGCTTTCTCCGAGCAGTACTTC | CASGTGVAFSEQYF
TRBJ2-3 | TRBV24-1 | - | - | TGTGCCACCAGTGATCATAACAGGGACAAGTATACGCAGTATTTT | CATSDHNRDKYTQYF
TRBJ2-1 | TRBV6-2/TRBV6-3 | - | - | TGTGCCAGCGGCCAGGCGGGTGAGCAGTTCTTC | CASGQAGEQFF
TRBJ2-1 | TRBV5-1 | - | TRBD1 | TGCGCCAGCAGCACCGGACAGGGGTTGGAGACCCAGTTCTTC | CASSTGQGLETQFF
TRBJ1-1 | TRBV4-3 | - | - | TGCGCCAGCAGCCAACGGACCCTTGGTACTGAAGCTTTCTTT | CASSQRTLGTEAFF
TRBJ2-7 | TRBV7-2 | - | - | TGTGCCAGCAGCGCCGGGGTCGGCTTCTCCTACGAGCAGTACTTC | CASSAGVGFSYEQYF